The following is a TCR beta chain sequence with its context. Its target is unknown. This sample is part of a study of cytomegalovirus exposure and HLA in healthy donors. Study findings and constraints: An assumption of roughly uniform sequencing depth across donors underlay the presence/absence analyses. For TCR beta chains, V- and J-gene trimming was later linked to a missense DCLRE1C variant. In all likelihood, a cluster of highly shared sequence variants was a sequencing artifact.

Trimming removed 3 bases from V and 7 bases from J, with 22 bases in between. The CDR3 extends over 17 amino acids. Germline CDR1 and CDR2: MGHDK and SYGVNS. The PCR made use of 60 Vbeta and 13 Jbeta primers. Profiling relied on immunoSEQ multiplex PCR, and the TCRdb table lists in-frame clones only, not all of them. The table lists 100,000 to 150,000 clones. The chain couples TRBV25-1 to TRBJ2-1; D may be TRBD2 (6 bases). The specimen was PBMCs. The sequence was collected from a man in his forties in good health and CMV-seronegative. The CDR3 sequence is CASSDHAKRASGNEQFF. Written as DNA, the CDR3 is TGTGCCAGCAGTGACCACGCAAAGCGGGCCTCGGGTAATGAGCAGTTCTTC.